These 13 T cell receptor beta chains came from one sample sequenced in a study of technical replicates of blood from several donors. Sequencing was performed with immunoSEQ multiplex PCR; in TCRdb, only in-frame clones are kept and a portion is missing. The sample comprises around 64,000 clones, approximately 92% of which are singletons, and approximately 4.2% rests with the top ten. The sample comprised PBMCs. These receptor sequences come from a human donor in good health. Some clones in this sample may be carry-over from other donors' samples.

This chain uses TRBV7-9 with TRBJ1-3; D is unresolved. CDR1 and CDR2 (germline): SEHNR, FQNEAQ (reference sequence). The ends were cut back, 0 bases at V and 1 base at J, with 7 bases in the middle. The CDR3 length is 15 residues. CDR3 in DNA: TGTGCCAGCAGCTTAGCGCGGGGTTCTGGAAACACCATATATTTT. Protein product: CASSLARGSGNTIYF.

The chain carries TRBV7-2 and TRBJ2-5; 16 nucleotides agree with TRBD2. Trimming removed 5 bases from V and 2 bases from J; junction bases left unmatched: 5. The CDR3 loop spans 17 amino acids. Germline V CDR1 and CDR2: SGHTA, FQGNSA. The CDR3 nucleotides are TGTGCCAGCAGCCGGGGACTAGCGGGAGGGGGACAAGAGACCCAGTACTTC. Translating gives CASSRGLAGGGQETQYF. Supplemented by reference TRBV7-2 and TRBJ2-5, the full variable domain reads GAGVSQSPSNKVTEKGKDVELRCDPISGHTALYWYRQSLGQGLEFLIYFQGNSAPDKSGLPSDRFSAERTGGSVSTLTIQRTQQEDSAVYLCASSRGLAGGGQETQYFGPGTRLLVL.

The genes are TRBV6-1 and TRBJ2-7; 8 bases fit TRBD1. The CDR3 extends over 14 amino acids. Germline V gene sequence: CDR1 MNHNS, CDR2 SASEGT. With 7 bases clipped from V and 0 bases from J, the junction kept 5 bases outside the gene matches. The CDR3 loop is CASKFGQGSYEQYF. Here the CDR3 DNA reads TGTGCCAGCAAGTTTGGACAGGGCTCCTACGAGCAGTACTTC.

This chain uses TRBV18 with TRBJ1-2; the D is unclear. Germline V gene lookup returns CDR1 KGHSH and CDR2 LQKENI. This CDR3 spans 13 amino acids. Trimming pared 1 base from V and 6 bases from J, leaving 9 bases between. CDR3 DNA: TGTGCCAGCTCACCACGGCTGGAGGATGGCTACACCTTC. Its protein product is CASSPRLEDGYTF.

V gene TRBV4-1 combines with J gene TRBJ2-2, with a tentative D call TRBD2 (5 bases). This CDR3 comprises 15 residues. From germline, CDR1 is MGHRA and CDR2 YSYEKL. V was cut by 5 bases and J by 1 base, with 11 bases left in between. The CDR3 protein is CASSVPGMNTGELFF. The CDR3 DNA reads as TGCGCCAGCAGCGTACCCGGGATGAACACCGGGGAGCTGTTTTTT.

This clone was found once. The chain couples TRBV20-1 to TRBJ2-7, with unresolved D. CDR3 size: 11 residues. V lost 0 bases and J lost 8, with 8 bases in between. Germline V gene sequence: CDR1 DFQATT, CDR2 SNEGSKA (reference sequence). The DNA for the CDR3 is TGCAGTGCTAGAGATCTTGACAAGCAGTACTTC. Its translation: CSARDLDKQYF.

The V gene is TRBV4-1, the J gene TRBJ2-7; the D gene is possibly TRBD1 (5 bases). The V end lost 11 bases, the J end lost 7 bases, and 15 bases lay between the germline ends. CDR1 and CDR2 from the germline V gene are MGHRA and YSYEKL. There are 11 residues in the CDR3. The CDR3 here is CARHPKGEQYF. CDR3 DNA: TGCGCCCGGCATCCCAAGGGGGAGCAGTACTTC.

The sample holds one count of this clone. The CDR3 DNA sequence: TGTGCCAGCAGCTCAGGACAGGTCCTCTCTGGGGCCAACGTCCTGACTTTC. Its protein is CASSSGQVLSGANVLTF. This chain connects TRBV7-3 to TRBJ2-6, with 7 bases that match TRBD1. V trimming: 4 bases; J trimming: 0 bases; junction bases outside the gene matches: 6. Germline V gene lookup returns CDR1 SGHTA and CDR2 FQGTGA. The CDR3 consists of 17 residues.

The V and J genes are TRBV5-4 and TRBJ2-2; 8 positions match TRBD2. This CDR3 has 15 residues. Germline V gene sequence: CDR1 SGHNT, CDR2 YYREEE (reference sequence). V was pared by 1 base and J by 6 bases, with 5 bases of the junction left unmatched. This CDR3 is CASSLSGGPAGELFF. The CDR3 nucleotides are TGTGCCAGCAGCTTGAGCGGGGGCCCTGCCGGGGAGCTGTTTTTT.

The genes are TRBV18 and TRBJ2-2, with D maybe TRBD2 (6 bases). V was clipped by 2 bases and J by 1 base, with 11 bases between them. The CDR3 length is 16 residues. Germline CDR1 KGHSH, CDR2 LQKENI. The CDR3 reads CASSPGAAGNTGELFF. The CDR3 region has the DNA TGTGCCAGCTCACCAGGCGCAGCGGGGAACACCGGGGAGCTGTTTTTT.

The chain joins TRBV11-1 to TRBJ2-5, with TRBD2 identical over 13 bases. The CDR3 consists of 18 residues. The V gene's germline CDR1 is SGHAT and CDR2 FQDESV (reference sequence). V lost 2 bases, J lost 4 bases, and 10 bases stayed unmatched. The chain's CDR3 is CASSLPSGTSGERETQYF. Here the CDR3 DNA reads TGTGCCAGCAGCTTACCATCTGGGACTAGCGGGGAGAGAGAGACCCAGTACTTC. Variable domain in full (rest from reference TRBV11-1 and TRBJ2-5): EAEVAQSPRYKITEKSQAVAFWCDPISGHATLYWYRQILGQGPELLVQFQDESVVDDSQLPKDRFSAERLKGVDSTLKIQPAELGDSAMYLCASSLPSGTSGERETQYFGPGTRLLVL.

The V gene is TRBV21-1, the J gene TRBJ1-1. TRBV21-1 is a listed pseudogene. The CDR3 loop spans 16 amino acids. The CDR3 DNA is TGTGCCAGCAGCTTTCTCGGGGAGCAGCTGAACACTGAAGCTTTCTTT. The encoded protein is CASSFLGEQLNTEAFF.

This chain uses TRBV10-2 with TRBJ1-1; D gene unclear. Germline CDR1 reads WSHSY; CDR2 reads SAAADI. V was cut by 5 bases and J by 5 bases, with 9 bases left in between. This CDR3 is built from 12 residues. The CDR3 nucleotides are TGCGCCAGCAGTCCCGGGGTGACTGAAGCTTTCTTT. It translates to CASSPGVTEAFF.